This T cell receptor beta chain was captured in a study of control samples from healthy donors and cancer patients. Method: immunoSEQ multiplex PCR; TCRdb's copy keeps in-frame clones and lacks some. The table lists approximately 100,000 clones, 88% of them singletons. Source material: blood. This TCR came from a man aged 25-45 years in good health.

CDR3 in DNA: TGTGCCATCAGTGAGCCGTCCGGACTAGCGGGTAGGATTAGCTCCTACGAGCAGTACTTC. Its translation: CAISEPSGLAGRISSYEQYF. This chain links TRBV10-3 with TRBJ2-7, with 11 bases lining up with TRBD2. CDR1 is ENHRY and CDR2 is SYGVKD in the germline V gene. V lost 2 bases, J lost 0 bases, and 15 bases stayed unmatched. The CDR3 is 20 residues long.